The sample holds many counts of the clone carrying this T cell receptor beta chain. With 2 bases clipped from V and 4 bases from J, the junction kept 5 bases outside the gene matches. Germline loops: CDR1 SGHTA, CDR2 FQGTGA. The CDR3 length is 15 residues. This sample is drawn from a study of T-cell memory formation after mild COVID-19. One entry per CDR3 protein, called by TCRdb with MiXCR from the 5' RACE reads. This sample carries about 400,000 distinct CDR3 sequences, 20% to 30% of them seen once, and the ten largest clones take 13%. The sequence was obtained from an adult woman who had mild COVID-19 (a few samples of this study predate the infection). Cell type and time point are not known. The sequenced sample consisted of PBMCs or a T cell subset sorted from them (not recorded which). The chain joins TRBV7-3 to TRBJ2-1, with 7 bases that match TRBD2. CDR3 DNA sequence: TGTGCCAGCAGCTTAGGCCGGGGGGTTTACAATGAGCAGTTCTTC. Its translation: CASSLGRGVYNEQFF.